What follows are 29 T cell receptor beta chains derived from one specimen sequenced in a study of monozygotic twins with inflammatory bowel disease. From its re-call of the 5' RACE reads, TCRdb lists each CDR3 protein once, without DNA. The specimen's table records roughly 330,000 distinct CDR3 sequences. Sequencing input: blood. Receptors were obtained from a human donor with ulcerative colitis or Crohn's disease, or a healthy co-twin of an affected twin (not recorded which).

The V and J genes are TRBV2 and TRBJ2-1. Looked up from germline, CDR1 is SNHLY and CDR2 is FYNNEI. The CDR3 is 14 amino acids. CDR3 residues: CASNPATSYNEQFF. The whole variable domain, remainder taken from reference TRBV2 and TRBJ2-1, is EPEVTQTPSHQVTQMGQEVILRCVPISNHLYFYWYRQILGQKVEFLVSFYNNEISEKSEIFDDQFSVERPDGSNFTLKIRSTKLEDSAMYFCASNPATSYNEQFFGPGTRLTVL.

V usage is TRBV27 and J usage is TRBJ2-3; TCRdb's D call of TRBD1 is untestable without DNA. In germline, CDR1 is MNHEY, CDR2 SMNVEV (reference sequence). This CDR3 comprises 13 residues. The CDR3 reads CASRWGATDTQYF.

V is TRBV5-6 and J is TRBJ2-1; the TCRdb call, TRBD2, lacks DNA for checking. Germline V gene sequence: CDR1 SGHDT, CDR2 YYEEEE. The CDR3 length is 18 residues. CDR3 sequence reads: CASSPRLAGYSGLNEQFF.

The J gene is TRBJ2-7, the V gene TRBV20-1; the D gene TCRdb calls, TRBD2, cannot be checked with no DNA. Germline V gene lookup returns CDR1 DFQATT and CDR2 SNEGSKA (reference sequence). The CDR3 contains 14 residues. CDR3: CSAHSGLLSYEQYF.

CDR3 protein: CASSRWGGGTDTQYF. The V and J genes are TRBV12-3 or TRBV12-4 and TRBJ2-3; TCRdb indicates TRBD1, and absent DNA this call remains unverified. This CDR3 is 15 amino acids long.

The chain is built from TRBV9 and TRBJ2-2; TCRdb picks TRBD2, but there is no DNA to check that call. The CDR3 spans 16 residues. Germline V gene sequence: CDR1 SGDLS, CDR2 YYNGEE. The CDR3 sequence: CASSVGEGPNTGELFF.

The chain couples TRBV6-5 to TRBJ2-3. The CDR3 has 15 residues. Germline CDR1 MNHEY, CDR2 SVGAGI. The CDR3 sequence is CASSYAGTSTDTQYF.

V usage is TRBV10-3 and J usage is TRBJ2-2; TCRdb proposes TRBD2, but this gene call is untestable without DNA. This CDR3 has 15 amino acids. Germline V CDR1 and CDR2: ENHRY, SYGVKD. The CDR3 protein is CAIRSGLAIDGELFF.

The J gene is TRBJ1-2, the V gene TRBV7-9. In germline, CDR1 is SEHNR, CDR2 FQNEAQ (reference sequence). The CDR3 has 11 residues. This CDR3 is CASSLETYYTF.

The rearrangement joins TRBV28 to TRBJ2-3; TCRdb's assignment of TRBD2 cannot be checked, as there is no DNA. This CDR3 is built from 16 residues. Germline V CDR1 and CDR2: MDHEN, SYDVKM. The CDR3 protein is CASSYPSGGGTDTQYF.

The chain combines TRBV28 with TRBJ1-1. CDR1 is MDHEN and CDR2 is SYDVKM in the germline V gene. The CDR3 consists of 13 residues. CDR3: CASSLATPGEAFF.

The chain uses TRBV14 and TRBJ1-2; TCRdb reports TRBD1, a call that lacks DNA to check it against. This CDR3 region has 15 residues. Germline V gives CDR1 SGHDN, CDR2 FVKESK. The CDR3 sequence is CASSQAPTGNYGYTF. The variable domain in full, with the rest retrieved from reference TRBV14 and TRBJ1-2, is EAGVTQFPSHSVIEKGQTVTLRCDPISGHDNLYWYRRVMGKEIKFLLHFVKESKQDESGMPNNRFLAERTGGTYSTLKVQPAELEDSGVYFCASSQAPTGNYGYTFGSGTRLTVV.

The chain carries TRBV5-5 and TRBJ1-1; the TCRdb call, TRBD1, lacks DNA for checking. The CDR3 covers 14 residues. From germline, CDR1 is SGHKS and CDR2 YYEKEE (reference sequence). Here the CDR3 reads CASAPQGGDTEAFF. Looking up the rest from reference TRBV5-5 and TRBJ1-1 gives the full variable domain: DAGVTQSPTHLIKTRGQQVTLRCSPISGHKSVSWYQQVLGQGPQFIFQYYEKEERGRGNFPDRFSARQFPNYSSELNVNALLLGDSALYLCASAPQGGDTEAFFGQGTRLTVV.

The genes are TRBV20-1 and TRBJ2-5; absent DNA, TCRdb's TRBD2 call cannot be checked. The CDR3 loop spans 15 amino acids. Germline V lookup: CDR1 DFQATT, CDR2 SNEGSKA (reference sequence). This CDR3 is CSASGLAGAQETQYF.

This chain uses TRBV2 with TRBJ2-1; TCRdb calls TRBD1, which cannot be checked without DNA. Germline V CDR1 and CDR2: SNHLY, FYNNEI. The CDR3 consists of 15 residues. CDR3 sequence: CASRGGLVSYNEQFF.

The rearrangement links TRBV6-5 to TRBJ2-7; TCRdb names TRBD1, which stays unverified in the absence of DNA. CDR1 is MNHEY, CDR2 SVGAGI, per germline. CDR3 length: 16 residues. The CDR3 sequence: CASSYSPGTSTYEQYF.

The chain uses TRBV7-2 and TRBJ2-5; the D call of TRBD1 rests on TCRdb alone, since no DNA is present to check it. Germline lookup yields CDR1 SGHTA and CDR2 FQGNSA. This CDR3 comprises 15 residues. The chain's CDR3 is CASSLGAGPLETQYF. The complete variable domain, with remaining parts taken from reference TRBV7-2 and TRBJ2-5, reads GAGVSQSPSNKVTEKGKDVELRCDPISGHTALYWYRQSLGQGLEFLIYFQGNSAPDKSGLPSDRFSAERTGGSVSTLTIQRTQQEDSAVYLCASSLGAGPLETQYFGPGTRLLVL.

The chain employs TRBV27 and TRBJ1-6. Germline assignment: CDR1 MNHEY and CDR2 SMNVEV (reference sequence). This CDR3 comprises 13 residues. The CDR3 region is CASSFSEPFYLHF.

The chain has TRBV2 and TRBJ1-1; absent DNA, TCRdb's TRBD1 call cannot be checked. Germline V gene lookup returns CDR1 SNHLY and CDR2 FYNNEI. The CDR3 is 15 residues long. The CDR3 reads CASSLQGVVVTEAFF.

This chain joins TRBV20-1 and TRBJ2-1; with no DNA, the TCRdb D assignment of TRBD1 cannot be verified. From germline, CDR1 is DFQATT and CDR2 SNEGSKA (reference sequence). The CDR3 consists of 16 residues. The CDR3 here is CSAMNPGTGARNEQFF.

J is TRBJ2-2 and V is TRBV5-1. CDR1 is SGHRS, CDR2 YFSETQ, per germline. The CDR3 is made up of 13 amino acids. The CDR3 loop reads CASSKVPTGELFF.

The chain is built from TRBV15 and TRBJ2-1; TCRdb calls TRBD1, which cannot be checked without DNA. Looked up from germline, CDR1 is LNHNV and CDR2 is YYDKDF (reference sequence). The CDR3 covers 14 residues. CDR3 region: CATSGEGVVNEQFF.

V usage is TRBV25-1 and J usage is TRBJ2-2. CDR1 and CDR2 from the germline V gene are MGHDK and SYGVNS. The CDR3 sequence is 14 residues long. CDR3 residues: CASSDLESTGELFF. The full variable domain, its missing parts supplied by reference TRBV25-1 and TRBJ2-2, is EADIYQTPRYLVIGTGKKITLECSQTMGHDKMYWYQQDPGMELHLIHYSYGVNSTEKGDLSSESTVSRIRTEHFPLTLESARPSHTSQYLCASSDLESTGELFFGEGSRLTVL.

The V gene is TRBV20-1, the J gene TRBJ2-7. This CDR3 is built from 12 residues. Germline CDR1 DFQATT, CDR2 SNEGSKA (reference sequence). This CDR3 reads CSATAHSYEQYF.

The V call is TRBV7-2, the J call TRBJ2-5; no DNA is available, so the TRBD1 call from TCRdb remains unchecked. Germline loops: CDR1 SGHTA, CDR2 FQGNSA. The CDR3 consists of 16 residues. The CDR3 sequence: CASSLLGTGFQETQYF. Full variable domain (outside the CDR3, taken from reference TRBV7-2 and TRBJ2-5): GAGVSQSPSNKVTEKGKDVELRCDPISGHTALYWYRQSLGQGLEFLIYFQGNSAPDKSGLPSDRFSAERTGGSVSTLTIQRTQQEDSAVYLCASSLLGTGFQETQYFGPGTRLLVL.

The chain uses TRBV28 and TRBJ1-5. This CDR3 is 14 amino acids long. Germline CDR1 is MDHEN and CDR2 is SYDVKM. The CDR3 sequence: CASSGLQENQPQHF.

This chain links TRBV24-1 with TRBJ2-1; TCRdb names TRBD1, which stays unverified in the absence of DNA. The CDR3 runs 14 residues. Germline lookup yields CDR1 KGHDR and CDR2 SFDVKD. The CDR3 sequence: CATSVLSRDNEQFF.

This chain uses TRBV6-2 or TRBV6-3 with TRBJ2-2. The CDR3 has 14 residues. Germline assignment: CDR1 MNHEY and CDR2 SVGEGT. The CDR3 protein is CASTLDEYTGELFF.

This chain joins TRBV5-1 and TRBJ2-7. Germline V gene data show CDR1 as SGHRS and CDR2 as YFSETQ. The CDR3 consists of 15 residues. This CDR3 reads CASSSKRQGAYKQYF.